The rows below give T cell receptor beta chains drawn from one sample of a study of T cells in Graves' hyperthyroidism and ophthalmopathy. TCRdb reprocessed the multiplex PCR reads with MiXCR, giving one entry per CDR3 protein. Of a few hundred thousand distinct CDR3 sequences in the sample, about a sixth were seen once. Sequenced input: blood. The receptors shown here come from a woman under 40 with Graves' hyperthyroidism. Both conserved end residues are part of each CDR3.

V	J	CDR3
TRBV3-1	TRBJ1-6	CASSQDRSPRGSYNSPLHF
TRBV11-3	TRBJ2-1	CASAAGDYNEQFF
TRBV28	TRBJ2-1	CASSLRTDYNEQFF
TRBV10-3	TRBJ2-2	CAINFQRDTGELFF
TRBV20-1	TRBJ2-3	CSAALAGLADTQYF
TRBV12-3/TRBV12-4	TRBJ2-1	CASTPRGFDNEQFF
TRBV29-1	TRBJ1-3	CSVEDSSSGNTIYF
TRBV12-5	TRBJ1-1	CASGLGTGGAEAFF
TRBV3-1	TRBJ2-5	CASSPRDRPQETQYF
TRBV11-1	TRBJ2-1	CASSLEWTAPPHNEQFF
TRBV10-3	TRBJ1-2	CAIRTGISNYGYTF
TRBV28	TRBJ2-6	CASRRDSGANVLTF
TRBV12-3/TRBV12-4	TRBJ1-5	CASSLQGLDSNQPQHF
TRBV6-1	TRBJ2-1	CASSRDRGWGEQFF
TRBV30	TRBJ1-6	CAWTGNNSSLHF
TRBV29-1	TRBJ1-1	CSVEIGLTYTEAFF